This TCR beta chain derives from a study of PD-L1 blockade in urothelial cancer. Overall study results and limits: Where pretreatment blood TCR clonality fell below the median, better survival was predicted.

This clone occurred once. What it binds is unknown. The time point: pretreatment peripheral blood. The data were produced by immunoSEQ multiplex PCR, yet TCRdb's version contains in-frame clones alone and is incomplete. The top ten hold 2.5% to 4% of the sample, which has 58,000 or so clones, about 76% seen once. Germline CDR1 and CDR2: MGHRA and YSYEKL. The CDR3 totals 17 residues. The V and J ends lost 3 bases and 1 base, in that order; junction bases with no gene match: 9. The V call is TRBV4-1, the J call TRBJ2-5; TRBD2 agrees at 9 bases. The TCR was taken from a man aged 65 to 85 with urothelial cancer. The sample in question was PBMCs, obtained around atezolizumab (anti-PD-L1) treatment. CDR3 residues: CASSQQGVAGAQETQYF. The CDR3 region has the DNA TGCGCCAGCAGCCAGCAAGGGGTAGCGGGAGCCCAAGAGACCCAGTACTTC.